Following are 8 T cell receptor beta chains from one sample sequenced in a study of T cell responses to AZD1222 COVID-19 vaccine (dated by TCRdb to the early 2020s). The library was prepared using the immunoSEQ multiplex PCR assay. The immuneACCESS repertoire file appears here via TCRdb, limited to in-frame rearrangements. These files lack a portion of the clones; in checked studies, under half of the deficit traces to unresolved V genes, and the cause of the others is not known. The table for this sample lists 45,000 or so clones; 83% of them were counted only once. The ten largest clones add up to 45% to 60% of the sample. Reading the label with the study, this specimen's time point is: baseline before first vaccination. The sequences come from peripheral blood, collected on day 0 of AZD1222 vaccination. These receptors were taken from an adult in good health.

This sequence joins TRBV10-3 and TRBJ1-3; 7 bases align to TRBD1. CDR3 size: 15 residues. CDR1 and CDR2 (germline): ENHRY, SYGVKD. Trimming removed 6 bases from V and 0 bases from J; junction bases left unmatched: 5. CDR3 DNA sequence: TGTGCCATCAGCCCGGACAGGATCTCTGGAAACACCATATATTTT. Protein sequence: CAISPDRISGNTIYF.

The chain has TRBV5-4 and TRBJ2-2, with 7 positions matching TRBD2. CDR1 and CDR2 (germline): SGHNT, YYREEE (reference sequence). V trimming: 1 base; J trimming: 4 bases; junction bases outside the gene matches: 13. This CDR3 contains 18 residues. CDR3 in amino acids: CASSLQRGDLAGTGELFF. In nucleotides, the CDR3 is TGTGCCAGCAGCTTGCAGCGGGGAGACCTCGCGGGCACCGGGGAGCTGTTTTTT. The full variable domain, its missing parts supplied by reference TRBV5-4 and TRBJ2-2, is ETGVTQSPTHLIKTRGQQVTLRCSSQSGHNTVSWYQQALGQGPQFIFQYYREEENGRGNFPPRFSGLQFPNYSSELNVNALELDDSALYLCASSLQRGDLAGTGELFFGEGSRLTVL.

This rearrangement joins TRBV28 to TRBJ2-1; 9 bases agree with TRBD2. The V and J ends lost 6 bases and 7 bases, in that order; junction bases with no gene match: 7. This CDR3 has 14 amino acids. The germline V gene has CDR1 MDHEN and CDR2 SYDVKM. The CDR3 nucleotides are TGTGCCAGCAGCAGGGCGGGGGGGCTAAATGAGCAGTTCTTC. It is translated as CASSRAGGLNEQFF.

V usage is TRBV27 and J usage is TRBJ2-1; D remains ambiguous. Germline V gene lookup returns CDR1 MNHEY and CDR2 SMNVEV (reference sequence). V was clipped by 2 bases and J by 0 bases, with 17 bases between them. CDR3 length equals 18 residues. This CDR3 is CASSLLADSSSSYNEQFF. CDR3 DNA sequence: TGTGCCAGCAGTTTACTCGCCGACTCTTCGAGCTCCTACAATGAGCAGTTCTTC.

The chain combines TRBV9 with TRBJ2-7; 14 bases are a match to TRBD2. With V trimmed by 4 bases and J by 7 bases, 7 bases remained unmatched. Germline lookup yields CDR1 SGDLS and CDR2 YYNGEE. The CDR3 loop spans 15 amino acids. DNA for the CDR3: TGTGCCAGCAGCTTGGGGACTAGCGGGAGTAGGGAGCAGTACTTC. Translating gives CASSLGTSGSREQYF.

This chain connects TRBV11-3 to TRBJ1-1, with a weak D call TRBD1 (6 bases). The CDR3 loop spans 13 amino acids. Germline loops: CDR1 SGHNT, CDR2 YENEEA. Trimming pared 4 bases from V and 5 bases from J, leaving 11 bases between. CDR3 in amino acids: CASSSAQGTEAFF. The CDR3 DNA is TGTGCCAGCAGCTCCGCACAGGGAACTGAAGCTTTCTTT. Complete variable domain (other parts from reference TRBV11-3 and TRBJ1-1): EAGVVQSPRYKIIEKKQPVAFWCNPISGHNTLYWYLQNLGQGPELLIRYENEEAVDDSQLPKDRFSAERLKGVDSTLKIQPAELGDSAVYLCASSSAQGTEAFFGQGTRLTVV.

The genes are TRBV6-1 and TRBJ1-2; D perhaps matches TRBD1 (6 bases). Trimming cost V 3 bases and J 7 bases, with 15 bases left between them. CDR1 is MNHNS and CDR2 is SASEGT in the germline V gene. This CDR3 spans 14 amino acids. The CDR3 DNA reads as TGTGCCAGCAGTGAGTGGAAGACAGGCACTGGCTACACCTTC. Protein product: CASSEWKTGTGYTF.

This clone was recorded once. The chain is built from TRBV14 and TRBJ1-2; 7 nucleotides line up with TRBD1. The germline gives CDR1 SGHDN, CDR2 FVKESK. This CDR3 is 15 amino acids long. The J segment lost 4 bases and the V segment lost 1 base, leaving 6 bases of the junction unmatched. CDR3 residues: CASSQVAGGPYGYTF. The CDR3 DNA follows: TGTGCCAGCAGCCAAGTAGCAGGGGGGCCCTATGGCTACACCTTC.